This T cell receptor beta chain came from a study of blood T cell repertoires in COVID-19. At the level of the study: Spain, Italy and the United States supplied samples that represented acute and convalescent COVID-19. In each case, the material was cDNA or gDNA derived from T cells, B-cell-depleted T cells, or PBMCs.

V lost 6 bases to trimming and J lost 2 bases, with 14 bases between them. There are 15 residues in the CDR3. From germline, CDR1 is MGHRA and CDR2 YSYEKL. Under the authors' procedure: Counts of nucleated cells, estimated from reference gene primer amplification, were obtained. Some clones are missing from TCRdb's copy, which holds only in-frame ones; the method was immunoSEQ multiplex PCR. V, J and clone size derive from that table, while D and trimming were established from the DNA sequence. The sample carries about 280,000 clones, roughly 90% recorded once. This receptor was identified in a man between 18 and 29 years old with active or convalescent COVID-19. The chain recombines TRBV4-1 with TRBJ1-5; D perhaps matches TRBD1 (6 bases). The sample taken for sequencing was peripheral blood. Here the CDR3 DNA reads TGCGCCAGCAGTCCTGGGGCAGGGGGCAATCAGCCCCAGCATTTT. Its protein product is CASSPGAGGNQPQHF.